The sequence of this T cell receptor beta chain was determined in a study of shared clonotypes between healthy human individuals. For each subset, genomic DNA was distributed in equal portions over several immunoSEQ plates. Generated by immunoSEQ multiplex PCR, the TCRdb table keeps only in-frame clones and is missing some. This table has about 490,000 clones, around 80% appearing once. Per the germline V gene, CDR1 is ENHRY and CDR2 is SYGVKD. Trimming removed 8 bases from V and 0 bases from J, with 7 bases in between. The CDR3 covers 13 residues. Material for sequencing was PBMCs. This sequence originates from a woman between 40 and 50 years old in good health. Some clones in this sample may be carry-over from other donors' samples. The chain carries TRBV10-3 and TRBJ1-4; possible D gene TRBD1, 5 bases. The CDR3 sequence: CAIRQPTNEKLFF. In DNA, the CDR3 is TGTGCCATCCGACAGCCAACTAATGAAAAACTGTTTTTT.